These 16 T cell receptor beta chains originate from one sample sequenced in a study of blood T cell repertoires in COVID-19 (dated by TCRdb to 2020 to 2021). The method was the immunoSEQ multiplex PCR assay. TCRdb retrieved this table from immuneACCESS and kept in-frame rearrangements only. Not all clones are present; in checked studies, unresolved V genes account for under half, and no reason is known for the remainder. The sample table records 170,000 or so clones; about 86% of these occur just once. Approximately 7% of the sample rests with the top ten. The sample was peripheral blood. The receptor source for this set is a man aged 45 to 65 with active or convalescent COVID-19.

The rearrangement joins TRBV2 to TRBJ1-1; D gene unclear. Trimming left V 4 bases short and J 5 bases short, with 5 bases between. This CDR3 is built from 11 residues. Germline CDR1 reads SNHLY; CDR2 reads FYNNEI. The CDR3 nucleotides read TGTGCCAGCAGTGTTAGTACTGAAGCTTTCTTT. It yields the protein CASSVSTEAFF.

The count of this clone is one. The rearrangement links TRBV7-9 to TRBJ2-2; D not certain. CDR1 SEHNR and CDR2 FQNEAQ come from the germline V gene (reference sequence). The CDR3 is 13 amino acids. Trimming removed 4 bases from V and 6 bases from J, with 9 bases in between. The CDR3 bases are TGTGCCAGCAGCTACGTATCAGCCGGGGAGCTGTTTTTT. Residues: CASSYVSAGELFF. The full variable domain, rest sourced from reference TRBV7-9 and TRBJ2-2, is DTGVSQNPRHKITKRGQNVTFRCDPISEHNRLYWYRQTLGQGPEFLTYFQNEAQLEKSRLLSDRFSAERPKGSFSTLEIQRTEQGDSAMYLCASSYVSAGELFFGEGSRLTVL.

The chain carries TRBV27 and TRBJ2-7, with 7 bases lining up with TRBD1. CDR3 length: 15 residues. Germline V gene data show CDR1 as MNHEY and CDR2 as SMNVEV (reference sequence). The trim removed 5 bases at V and 3 bases at J, leaving 10 bases unmatched. This chain's CDR3 is CASSPRQGSLYEQYF. CDR3 nucleotide sequence: TGTGCCAGCAGTCCCAGACAGGGTAGCCTCTACGAGCAGTACTTC.

V usage is TRBV6-5 and J usage is TRBJ1-2; D is uncertain. The CDR3 has 13 residues. Per the germline V gene, CDR1 is MNHEY and CDR2 is SVGAGI. Trimming took 2 bases from V and 4 from J, leaving 8 bases between them. CDR3 residues: CASSYRASYGYTF. As DNA, the CDR3 is TGTGCCAGCAGTTACAGAGCGTCCTATGGCTACACCTTC.

V usage is TRBV4-3 and J usage is TRBJ2-1; D may be TRBD2 (6 bases). The CDR3 has 14 residues. Trimming stripped 0 bases from V and 9 bases from J, with 12 bases between. Germline V gives CDR1 LGHNA, CDR2 YSLEER. CDR3 region: CASSQDASEVEQFF. CDR3 bases: TGCGCCAGCAGCCAAGATGCTAGCGAGGTTGAGCAGTTCTTC.

The chain uses TRBV10-3 and TRBJ2-6; D may be TRBD1 (6 bases). CDR1 and CDR2 from the germline V gene are ENHRY and SYGVKD. This CDR3 region has 20 residues. The V end was cut by 6 bases, the J end by 0 bases, with 24 bases between. As DNA, the CDR3 is TGTGCCATCAGCCCAAGATCAGGGGCCGGATACCTCTCTGGGGCCAACGTCCTGACTTTC. It codes for CAISPRSGAGYLSGANVLTF.

This rearrangement joins TRBV30 to TRBJ1-2, with TRBD1 matching 9 bases. Germline V gives CDR1 GTSNPN, CDR2 SVGIG (reference sequence). The CDR3 covers 14 residues. Trimming removed 2 bases from V and 7 bases from J; junction bases left unmatched: 8. The CDR3 coding sequence is TGTGCCTGGAGTTCCGGGACAGGGAACCCTGGCTACACCTTC. Its protein product is CAWSSGTGNPGYTF.

The V call is TRBV4-2, the J call TRBJ1-4, with D unclear. Trimming pared 2 bases from V and 1 base from J, leaving 8 bases between. Germline CDR1 reads LGHNA; CDR2 reads YNFKEQ. The length of the CDR3 is 15 residues. CDR3 DNA sequence: TGTGCCAGCAGCCAATCCAGAGGAACTAATGAAAAACTGTTTTTT. Translation: CASSQSRGTNEKLFF.

The rearrangement links TRBV2 to TRBJ1-2; 7 positions match TRBD1. CDR1 SNHLY and CDR2 FYNNEI come from the germline V gene. This CDR3 comprises 13 residues. The V segment lost 6 bases and the J segment 3 bases; nucleotides outside the gene matches: 4. CDR3 in amino acids: CASRAGTDYGYTF. CDR3 bases: TGTGCCAGCAGAGCCGGGACAGACTATGGCTACACCTTC.

On this clone itself: One end of the junction fails to match germline, which may point to a read error. For the CDR3, the DNA is TGTGCCAGCAGTGAATACTCCAACAATGAGCAGTTCTTC. It encodes CASSEYSNNEQFF. The rearrangement uses TRBV2 and TRBJ2-1; D remains unclear. This CDR3 is 13 amino acids long. Germline V gene data show CDR1 as SNHLY and CDR2 as FYNNEI.

This rearrangement joins TRBV11-3 to TRBJ2-2; no reliable D call. The CDR3 runs to 13 residues. With 1 base removed from V and 7 bases from J, the gap between germline ends came to 7 bases. Germline V lookup: CDR1 SGHNT, CDR2 YENEEA. CDR3 sequence reads: CASSLAVIGELFF. CDR3 bases: TGTGCCAGCAGCTTAGCCGTTATCGGGGAGCTGTTTTTT.

The chain employs TRBV4-1 and TRBJ1-5; the D gene is possibly TRBD1 (6 bases). The germline CDR1 and CDR2 sequences are MGHRA and YSYEKL. Deletions cut 5 bases from V and 6 bases from J, with 14 bases between. The CDR3 contains 14 residues. The CDR3 sequence is CASSEQGRGQPQHF. The CDR3 DNA reads TGCGCCAGCAGCGAACAGGGTAGGGGTCAGCCCCAGCATTTT.

The chain is built from TRBV5-4 and TRBJ1-2, with D hard to call. This CDR3 is built from 17 residues. The V gene lost 4 bases and the J gene lost 5 bases, with 24 bases spanning the gap. Germline CDR1 SGHNT, CDR2 YYREEE (reference sequence). CDR3 in DNA: TGTGCCAGCAGCCCCGGTTGGTCTGGGCGGGGAGGTTATGGCTACACCTTC. Translating gives CASSPGWSGRGGYGYTF.

The chain combines TRBV2 with TRBJ2-2; the D gene is possibly TRBD2 (5 bases). The CDR3 has 15 amino acids. Looked up from germline, CDR1 is SNHLY and CDR2 is FYNNEI. The V gene lost 8 bases and the J gene lost 5 bases, with 18 bases spanning the gap. The CDR3 region has the DNA TGTGCCAGCGGTCGTAGGGCCCCGGGGACCGGGGAGCTGTTTTTT. Protein sequence: CASGRRAPGTGELFF.

The gene calls are TRBV6-4 and TRBJ1-2; 9 bases match TRBD1. The CDR3 has 13 amino acids. The V segment lost 6 bases and the J segment 3 bases; nucleotides outside the gene matches: 2. Germline lookup yields CDR1 MRHNA and CDR2 SNTAGT. The CDR3 DNA is TGTGCCAGCAGGGGACAGGGCCACTATGGCTACACCTTC. Its protein is CASRGQGHYGYTF.

This chain connects TRBV19 to TRBJ2-7; 13 positions match TRBD2. CDR1 and CDR2 from the germline V gene are LNHDA and SQIVND (reference sequence). This CDR3 region has 16 residues. V lost 4 bases to trimming and J lost 2 bases; unmatched junction nucleotides: 5. In nucleotides, the CDR3 is TGTGCCAGTAGTACCGGACTAGCGGGGGCCACCTACGAGCAGTACTTC. Its protein product is CASSTGLAGATYEQYF.